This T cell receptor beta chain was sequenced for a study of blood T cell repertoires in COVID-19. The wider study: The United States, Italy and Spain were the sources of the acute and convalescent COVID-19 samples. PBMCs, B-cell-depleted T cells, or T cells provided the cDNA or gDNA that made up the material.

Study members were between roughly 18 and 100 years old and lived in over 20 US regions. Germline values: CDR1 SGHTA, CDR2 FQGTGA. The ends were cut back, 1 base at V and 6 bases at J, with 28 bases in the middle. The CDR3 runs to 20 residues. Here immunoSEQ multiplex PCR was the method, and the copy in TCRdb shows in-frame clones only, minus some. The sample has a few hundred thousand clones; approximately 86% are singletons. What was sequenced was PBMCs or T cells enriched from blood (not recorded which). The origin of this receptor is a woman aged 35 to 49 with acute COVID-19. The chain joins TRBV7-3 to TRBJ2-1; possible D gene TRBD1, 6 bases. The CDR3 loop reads CASSLKPSLRQGPRGNEQFF. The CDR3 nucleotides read TGTGCCAGCAGCTTAAAACCCTCCCTTCGTCAGGGGCCAAGGGGCAATGAGCAGTTCTTC.